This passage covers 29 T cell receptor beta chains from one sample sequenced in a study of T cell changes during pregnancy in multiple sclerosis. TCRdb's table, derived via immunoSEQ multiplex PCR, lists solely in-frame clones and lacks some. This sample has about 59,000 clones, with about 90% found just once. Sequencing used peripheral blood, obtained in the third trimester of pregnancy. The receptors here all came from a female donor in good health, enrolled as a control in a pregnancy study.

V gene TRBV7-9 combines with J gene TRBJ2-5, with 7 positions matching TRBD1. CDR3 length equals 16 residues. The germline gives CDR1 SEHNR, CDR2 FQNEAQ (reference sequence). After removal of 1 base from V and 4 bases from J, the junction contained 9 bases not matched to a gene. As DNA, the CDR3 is TGTGCCAGCAGCTTAGTAAGGGGGCTGTGGGGAGAGACCCAGTACTTC. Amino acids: CASSLVRGLWGETQYF.

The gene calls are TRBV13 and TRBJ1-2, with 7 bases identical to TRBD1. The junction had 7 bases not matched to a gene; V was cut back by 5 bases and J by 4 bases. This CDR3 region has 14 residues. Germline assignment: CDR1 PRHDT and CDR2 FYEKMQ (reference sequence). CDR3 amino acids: CASSPGTDAYGYTF. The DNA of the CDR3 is TGTGCCAGCAGCCCTGGGACAGACGCCTATGGCTACACCTTC.

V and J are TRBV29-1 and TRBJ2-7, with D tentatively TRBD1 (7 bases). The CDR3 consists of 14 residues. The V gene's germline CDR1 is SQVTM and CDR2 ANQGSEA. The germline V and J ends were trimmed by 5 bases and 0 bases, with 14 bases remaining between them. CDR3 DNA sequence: TGCAGCGTTAAGTCAGGGGGGAGCTCCTACGAGCAGTACTTC. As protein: CSVKSGGSSYEQYF.

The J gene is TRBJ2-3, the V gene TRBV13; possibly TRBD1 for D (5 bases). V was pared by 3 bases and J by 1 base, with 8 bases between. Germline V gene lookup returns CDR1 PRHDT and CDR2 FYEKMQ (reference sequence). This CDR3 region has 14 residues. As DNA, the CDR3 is TGTGCCAGCAGCTTGAACAGGCGCACAGATACGCAGTATTTT. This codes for CASSLNRRTDTQYF.

CDR3 coding DNA: TGTGCCAGCAGCTTATTCACGGGAGGGAAACTGTTTTTT. Translation gives CASSLFTGGKLFF. The chain carries TRBV7-2 and TRBJ1-4; D is ambiguous. The CDR3 has 13 residues. V was trimmed by 2 bases and J by 11 bases, leaving 12 bases between them. The germline V gene has CDR1 SGHTA and CDR2 FQGNSA. Together with reference TRBV7-2 and TRBJ1-4, the CDR3 gives the full variable domain: GAGVSQSPSNKVTEKGKDVELRCDPISGHTALYWYRQSLGQGLEFLIYFQGNSAPDKSGLPSDRFSAERTGGSVSTLTIQRTQQEDSAVYLCASSLFTGGKLFFGSGTQLSVL.

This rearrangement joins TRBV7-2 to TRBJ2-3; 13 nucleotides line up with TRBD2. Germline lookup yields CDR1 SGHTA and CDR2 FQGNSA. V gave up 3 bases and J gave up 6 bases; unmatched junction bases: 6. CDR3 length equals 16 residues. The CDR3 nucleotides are TGTGCCAGCAGCTTTAGGACTAGCGGGAGAGGGGATACGCAGTATTTT. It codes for CASSFRTSGRGDTQYF.

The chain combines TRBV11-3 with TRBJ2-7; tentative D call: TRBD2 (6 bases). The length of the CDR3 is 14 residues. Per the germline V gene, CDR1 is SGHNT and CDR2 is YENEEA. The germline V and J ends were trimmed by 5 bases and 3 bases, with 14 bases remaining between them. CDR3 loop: CASSPRDSVYEQYF. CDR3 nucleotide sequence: TGTGCCAGCAGCCCCAGGGACTCCGTCTACGAGCAGTACTTC.

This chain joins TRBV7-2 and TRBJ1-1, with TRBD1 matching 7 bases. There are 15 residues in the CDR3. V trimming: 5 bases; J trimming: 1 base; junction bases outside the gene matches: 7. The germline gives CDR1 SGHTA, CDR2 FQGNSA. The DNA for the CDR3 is TGTGCCAGCAGCGCTACTGGACAGGCGAACACTGAAGCTTTCTTT. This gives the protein CASSATGQANTEAFF. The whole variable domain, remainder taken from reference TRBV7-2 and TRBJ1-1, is GAGVSQSPSNKVTEKGKDVELRCDPISGHTALYWYRQSLGQGLEFLIYFQGNSAPDKSGLPSDRFSAERTGGSVSTLTIQRTQQEDSAVYLCASSATGQANTEAFFGQGTRLTVV.

CDR3 coding DNA: TGTGCCGGTTGGACTAGCGGCTACACAGATACGCAGTATTTT. Encoded protein: CAGWTSGYTDTQYF. The V gene is TRBV2, the J gene TRBJ2-3; TRBD2 matches at 10 bases. The CDR3 is made up of 14 amino acids. The V gene's germline CDR1 is SNHLY and CDR2 FYNNEI. Losses at the gene ends were 11 bases for V and 2 bases for J; bases not matched to a gene: 7.

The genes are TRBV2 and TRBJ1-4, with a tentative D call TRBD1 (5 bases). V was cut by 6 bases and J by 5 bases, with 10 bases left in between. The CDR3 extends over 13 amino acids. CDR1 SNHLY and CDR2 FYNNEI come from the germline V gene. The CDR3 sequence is CASRGEWNEKLFF. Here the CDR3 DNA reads TGTGCCAGCAGAGGGGAATGGAATGAAAAACTGTTTTTT.

CDR3 protein: CASGLERGGYEQYF. DNA for the CDR3: TGTGCTAGTGGTTTGGAGCGGGGGGGCTACGAGCAGTACTTC. This sequence joins TRBV12-5 and TRBJ2-7, with 10 bases matching TRBD2. The CDR3 is 14 residues long. With V trimmed by 1 base and J by 3 bases, 0 bases remained unmatched. The germline gives CDR1 LGHNT, CDR2 FRNRAP.

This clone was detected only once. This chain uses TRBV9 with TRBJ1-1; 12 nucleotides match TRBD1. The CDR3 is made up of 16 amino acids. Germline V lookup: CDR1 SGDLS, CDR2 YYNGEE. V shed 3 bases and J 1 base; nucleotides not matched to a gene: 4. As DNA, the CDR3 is TGTGCCAGCAGCGCCGGGACAGGGGGCGAGAACACTGAAGCTTTCTTT. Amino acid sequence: CASSAGTGGENTEAFF.

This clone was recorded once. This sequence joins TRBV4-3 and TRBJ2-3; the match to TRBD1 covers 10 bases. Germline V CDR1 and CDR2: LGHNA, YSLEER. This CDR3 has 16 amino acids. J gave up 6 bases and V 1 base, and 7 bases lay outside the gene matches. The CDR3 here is CASSQGPGQGRDTQYF. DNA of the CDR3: TGCGCCAGCAGCCAAGGGCCGGGACAGGGGAGGGATACGCAGTATTTT.

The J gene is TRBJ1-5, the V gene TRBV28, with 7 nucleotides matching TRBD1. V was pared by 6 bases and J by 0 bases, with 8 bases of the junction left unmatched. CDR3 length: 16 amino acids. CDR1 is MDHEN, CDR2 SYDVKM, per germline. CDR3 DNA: TGTGCCAGCAGCCCCGGGACAGCTTATAGCAATCAGCCCCAGCATTTT. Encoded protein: CASSPGTAYSNQPQHF.

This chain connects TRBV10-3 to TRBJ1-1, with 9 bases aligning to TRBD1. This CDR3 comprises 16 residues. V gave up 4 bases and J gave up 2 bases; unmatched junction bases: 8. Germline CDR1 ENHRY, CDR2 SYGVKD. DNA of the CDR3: TGTGCCATCAGTGCCCGGACAGGGGTGGGAAACACTGAAGCTTTCTTT. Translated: CAISARTGVGNTEAFF.

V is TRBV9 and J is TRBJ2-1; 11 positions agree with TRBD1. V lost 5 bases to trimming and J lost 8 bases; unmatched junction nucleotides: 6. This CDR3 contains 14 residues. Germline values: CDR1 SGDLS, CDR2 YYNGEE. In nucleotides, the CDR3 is TGTGCCAGCAGACCTACGGGACAGGGGGATGAGCAGTTCTTC. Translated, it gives CASRPTGQGDEQFF.

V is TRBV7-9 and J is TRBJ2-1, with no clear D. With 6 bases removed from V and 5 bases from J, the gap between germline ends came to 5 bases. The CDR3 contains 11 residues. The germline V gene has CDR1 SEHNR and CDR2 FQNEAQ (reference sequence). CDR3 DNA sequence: TGTGCCAGCAGTAGCCACAATGAGCAGTTCTTC. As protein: CASSSHNEQFF.

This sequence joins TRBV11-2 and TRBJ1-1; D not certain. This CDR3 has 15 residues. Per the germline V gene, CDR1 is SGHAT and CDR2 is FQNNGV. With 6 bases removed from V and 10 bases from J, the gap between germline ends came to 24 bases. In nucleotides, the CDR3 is TGTGCCAGCAGTTACTTAACTGGTCCGGGAGATGGAGCTTTCTTT. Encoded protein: CASSYLTGPGDGAFF.

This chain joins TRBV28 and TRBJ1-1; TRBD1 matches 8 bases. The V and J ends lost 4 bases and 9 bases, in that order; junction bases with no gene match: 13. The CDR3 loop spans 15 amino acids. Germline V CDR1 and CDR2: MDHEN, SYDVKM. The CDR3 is CASSSTLTGAKKAFF. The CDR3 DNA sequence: TGTGCCAGCAGTTCCACATTGACAGGGGCAAAAAAAGCTTTCTTT.

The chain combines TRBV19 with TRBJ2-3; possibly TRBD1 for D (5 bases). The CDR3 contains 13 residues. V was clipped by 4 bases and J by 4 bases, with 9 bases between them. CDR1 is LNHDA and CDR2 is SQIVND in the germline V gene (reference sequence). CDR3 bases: TGTGCCAGTAGTAATCAGGGCCCAGATACGCAGTATTTT. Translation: CASSNQGPDTQYF.

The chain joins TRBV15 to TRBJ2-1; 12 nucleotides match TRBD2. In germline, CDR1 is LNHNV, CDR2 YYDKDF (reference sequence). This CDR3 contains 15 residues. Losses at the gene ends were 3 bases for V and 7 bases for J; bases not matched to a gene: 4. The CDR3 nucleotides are TGTGCCACCAGCAGGCGACTAGCGGGAGAGAATGAGCAGTTCTTC. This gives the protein CATSRRLAGENEQFF.

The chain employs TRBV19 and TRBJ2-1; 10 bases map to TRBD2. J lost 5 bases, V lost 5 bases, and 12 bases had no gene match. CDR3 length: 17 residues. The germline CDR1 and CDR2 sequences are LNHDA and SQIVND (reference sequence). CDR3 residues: CASSPEGLAGDHNEQFF. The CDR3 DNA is TGTGCCAGTAGTCCCGAAGGGCTAGCGGGAGACCACAATGAGCAGTTCTTC.

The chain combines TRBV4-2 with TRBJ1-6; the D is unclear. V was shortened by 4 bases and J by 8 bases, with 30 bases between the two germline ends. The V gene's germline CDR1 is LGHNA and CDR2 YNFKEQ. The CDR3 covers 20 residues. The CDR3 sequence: CASSLLRPHRHIRRDSPLHF. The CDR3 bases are TGTGCCAGCAGCCTCCTGCGCCCCCACCGACACATTCGGAGGGATTCACCCCTCCACTTT.

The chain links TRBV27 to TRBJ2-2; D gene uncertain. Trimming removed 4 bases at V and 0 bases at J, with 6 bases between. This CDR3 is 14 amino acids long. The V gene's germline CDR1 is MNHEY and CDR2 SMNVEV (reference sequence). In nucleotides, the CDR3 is TGTGCCAGCAGTTCTCCCGCGAACACCGGGGAGCTGTTTTTT. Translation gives CASSSPANTGELFF.

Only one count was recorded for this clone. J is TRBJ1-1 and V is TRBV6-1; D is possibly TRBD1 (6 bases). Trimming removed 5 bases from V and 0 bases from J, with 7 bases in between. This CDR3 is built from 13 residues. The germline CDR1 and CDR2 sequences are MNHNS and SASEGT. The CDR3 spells CASSNRVNTEAFF. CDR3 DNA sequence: TGTGCCAGCAGTAACAGGGTGAACACTGAAGCTTTCTTT.

In DNA, the CDR3 is TGCGCCAGCAGCCAAGGGGCAGGGGGCTCAATTGAAAGCAATCAGCCCCAGCATTTT. Its protein is CASSQGAGGSIESNQPQHF. The gene calls are TRBV4-1 and TRBJ1-5, with 8 bases fitting TRBD1. Germline loops: CDR1 MGHRA, CDR2 YSYEKL. The junction had 12 bases not matched to a gene; V was cut back by 1 base and J by 1 base. There are 19 residues in the CDR3.

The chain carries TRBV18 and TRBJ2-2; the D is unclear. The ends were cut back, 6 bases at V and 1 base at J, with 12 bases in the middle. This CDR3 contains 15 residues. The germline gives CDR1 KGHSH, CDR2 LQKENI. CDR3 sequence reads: CASSPRNGNTGELFF. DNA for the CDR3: TGTGCCAGCTCCCCTAGAAACGGGAACACCGGGGAGCTGTTTTTT.

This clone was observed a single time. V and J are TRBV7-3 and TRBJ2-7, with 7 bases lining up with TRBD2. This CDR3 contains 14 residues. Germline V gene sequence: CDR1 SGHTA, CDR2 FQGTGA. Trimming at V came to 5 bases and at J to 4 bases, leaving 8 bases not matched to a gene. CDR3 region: CASSPWAGDYEQYF. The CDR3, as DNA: TGTGCCAGCAGCCCGTGGGCGGGGGATTACGAGCAGTACTTC.

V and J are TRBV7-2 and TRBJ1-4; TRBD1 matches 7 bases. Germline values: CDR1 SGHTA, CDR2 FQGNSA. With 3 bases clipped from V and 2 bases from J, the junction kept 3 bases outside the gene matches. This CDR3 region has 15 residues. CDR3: CASSLTQGTNEKLFF. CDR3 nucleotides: TGTGCCAGCAGCTTGACACAGGGGACTAATGAAAAACTGTTTTTT. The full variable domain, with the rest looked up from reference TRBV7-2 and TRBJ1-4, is GAGVSQSPSNKVTEKGKDVELRCDPISGHTALYWYRQSLGQGLEFLIYFQGNSAPDKSGLPSDRFSAERTGGSVSTLTIQRTQQEDSAVYLCASSLTQGTNEKLFFGSGTQLSVL.